Shown below are 6 T cell receptor beta chains from a single sample sequenced in a study of blood T cell repertoires in COVID-19. Only in-frame clones appear in the TCRdb table, and some are missing; sequencing was by immunoSEQ multiplex PCR. Altogether about 220,000 clones are present, roughly 87% being singletons, with the ten largest covering 2.6%. The sequencing input was PBMCs or T cells enriched from blood (not recorded which). The receptors stem from a woman under 40 with acute COVID-19.

Only one count was recorded for this clone. The chain couples TRBV7-2 to TRBJ2-7; tentatively, D is TRBD1 (6 bases). CDR1 SGHTA and CDR2 FQGNSA come from the germline V gene. The CDR3 extends over 17 amino acids. V was shortened by 6 bases and J by 3 bases, with 24 bases between the two germline ends. This chain's CDR3 is CASSRGGITPRGYEQYF. CDR3 sequence (DNA): TGTGCCAGCAGTCGAGGGGGAATCACTCCTCGGGGCTACGAGCAGTACTTC. The variable domain in full, with the rest retrieved from reference TRBV7-2 and TRBJ2-7, is GAGVSQSPSNKVTEKGKDVELRCDPISGHTALYWYRQSLGQGLEFLIYFQGNSAPDKSGLPSDRFSAERTGGSVSTLTIQRTQQEDSAVYLCASSRGGITPRGYEQYFGPGTRLTVT.

The V and J genes are TRBV11-2 and TRBJ1-1; possibly TRBD1 for D (5 bases). Germline assignment: CDR1 SGHAT and CDR2 FQNNGV. The CDR3 runs 13 residues. Trimming pared 8 bases from V and 6 bases from J, leaving 16 bases between. This chain's CDR3 is CASAVGGGSEAFF. The CDR3 nucleotides are TGTGCCAGCGCGGTCGGGGGTGGGTCTGAAGCTTTCTTT.

V usage is TRBV24-1 and J usage is TRBJ1-4; D is perhaps TRBD1 (5 bases). The CDR3 length is 13 residues. The V gene's germline CDR1 is KGHDR and CDR2 SFDVKD. V dropped 6 bases and J dropped 3 bases, with 7 bases sitting between them. Here the CDR3 DNA reads TGTGCCACCAGTCCGGGGGCTAATGAAAAACTGTTTTTT. Translated: CATSPGANEKLFF.

The V and J genes are TRBV5-1 and TRBJ1-1; D may be TRBD1 (5 bases). This CDR3 is built from 17 residues. Germline V CDR1 and CDR2: SGHRS, YFSETQ. V was shortened by 4 bases and J by 0 bases, with 19 bases between the two germline ends. Written as DNA, the CDR3 is TGCGCCAGCAGCGCGGGGGATCCTCGAAAGGTGAACACTGAAGCTTTCTTT. As protein: CASSAGDPRKVNTEAFF.

The CDR3 here is CASSERRDTEAFF. The CDR3 DNA reads as TGTGCCAGCAGTGAAAGGCGGGACACTGAAGCTTTCTTT. The chain couples TRBV6-1 to TRBJ1-1; unclear D gene. Germline CDR1 reads MNHNS; CDR2 reads SASEGT. The CDR3 is 13 residues long. The V and J ends lost 2 bases and 3 bases respectively, with 7 bases between them.

The rearrangement joins TRBV27 to TRBJ2-5; 7 nucleotides agree with TRBD1. V lost 3 bases and J lost 4; bases outside the gene matches: 8. The CDR3 runs 15 residues. Germline V gives CDR1 MNHEY, CDR2 SMNVEV (reference sequence). The CDR3 region is CASSFSSGTAETQYF. For the CDR3, the DNA is TGTGCCAGCAGTTTTTCATCCGGGACAGCAGAGACCCAGTACTTC.